This TCR beta chain was recovered during a study of CDR3 diversity in severe acne (dated by TCRdb to about 2019). The library was produced with PCR. Sequencer: Illumina HiSeq 2000. TCRdb trimmed the raw reads at Q25, called clones with MiXCR and kept productive beta chains. Under each unique CDR3 protein, matching rows form one entry showing the most common genes and DNA. The sample yields under 100,000 distinct CDR3 sequences; around half were counted once. The ten largest clones represent about a tenth of the sample. Trimmed from V: 3 bases; trimmed from J: 12 bases; junction bases lacking a gene match: 9. Per the germline V gene, SGHRS is the CDR1 and YFSETQ is the CDR2. The CDR3, from cysteine to phenylalanine, totals 13 residues. Only the CDR3 region is kept as DNA, spanning 39 bases read in frame from base 1. This clonotype was seen a single time. The antigen it binds to is not known. Per-base quality was not reported, and no clone a single base away is much larger than it. A single read constitutes weak evidence.

The receptor's source is a male donor in good health, serving as a control. The sequenced sample consisted of blood. The rearrangement combines TRBV5-1 with TRBJ2-1, with 7 middle bases fitting TRBD2. The DNA sequence is TGCGCCAGCAGCTGGGAGGGCGCAGATACGCAGTTCTTC. Its protein product is CASSWEGADTQFF.